The rows below give T cell receptor beta chains drawn from one sample of a study of cytomegalovirus exposure and HLA in healthy donors. The data were produced by immunoSEQ multiplex PCR, yet TCRdb's version contains in-frame clones alone and is incomplete. The table lists 130,000 to 150,000 clones, more than 75% of them singletons. What was sequenced was PBMCs. The receptors were sampled from a female donor in good health and CMV-seronegative. The CDR3 runs from the conserved cysteine through the conserved F or W. Fields, in order: D gene, V gene, J gene, clone size, CDR3 DNA, CDR3 protein. The D gene is left open where the match is weak. Rows give clone size only sometimes, using once, few, many, or a class for an expanded clone.

NA	TRBV10-3	TRBJ1-6	NA	TGTGCCATCAGTGAGTCAACTTCGGATTCACCCCTCCACTTT	CAISESTSDSPLHF
NA	TRBV6-6	TRBJ1-1	few	TGTGCCAGCAGCACGGGGGGTAACACTGAAGCTTTCTTT	CASSTGGNTEAFF
NA	TRBV7-9	TRBJ2-1	NA	TGTGCCAGCAGCCCGAAATCCCTAGAAATCAATGAGCAGTTCTTC	CASSPKSLEINEQFF
NA	TRBV18	TRBJ2-7	NA	TGTGCCAGCTCACCACTAGGAGGAGGCGAGCAGTACTTC	CASSPLGGGEQYF
TRBD1	TRBV2	TRBJ1-4	few	TGTGCCAGCAGTGAAGACAGGGGTATTGAAAAACTGTTTTTT	CASSEDRGIEKLFF
TRBD1	TRBV5-6	TRBJ1-6	NA	TGTGCCAGCAGCAAGGCCGGACAGGGGGCTATTAATTCACCCCTCCACTTT	CASSKAGQGAINSPLHF
NA	TRBV9	TRBJ1-6	NA	TGTGCCAGCAGCTTACGACAGCAATCACCCCTCCACTTT	CASSLRQQSPLHF
NA	TRBV6-1	TRBJ1-5	once	TGTGCCAGCAGGGCAGGCAATCAGCCCCAGCATTTT	CASRAGNQPQHF
TRBD1	TRBV5-4	TRBJ2-7	NA	TGTGCCAGCAGCTTGCCGGACAGGGGGAGGTACGAGCAGTACTTC	CASSLPDRGRYEQYF
TRBD1	TRBV4-1	TRBJ1-5	NA	TGCGCCAGCAGCCAAGCGACAGGGAGAGTTCAGCCCCAGCATTTT	CASSQATGRVQPQHF
NA	TRBV5-1	TRBJ1-6	NA	TGCGCCAGCAGCTTGGGGCAGGGTACGCCCCTCCACTTT	CASSLGQGTPLHF
TRBD2	TRBV9	TRBJ2-2	NA	TGTGCCAGCAGCCCACAACTAGCGACCGGGGAGCTGTTTTTT	CASSPQLATGELFF
TRBD1	TRBV2	TRBJ1-5	NA	TGTGCCAGCAGTTCGGACAGGGTTGGGGATCAGCCCCAGCATTTT	CASSSDRVGDQPQHF
NA	TRBV29-1	TRBJ1-1	NA	TGCAGCGTTTGGGGAGGTCGAGGAAAAGCTTTCTTT	CSVWGGRGKAFF
TRBD1	TRBV7-2	TRBJ1-2	few	TGTGCCAGCAGCTCTGGGACAGGGGACTATGGCTACACCTTC	CASSSGTGDYGYTF
NA	TRBV6-5	TRBJ2-5	NA	TGTGCCAGCAGTTGGGATAGGGGCCAAGAGACCCAGTACTTC	CASSWDRGQETQYF
NA	TRBV7-2	TRBJ1-1	once	TGTGCCAGCAGCTTAGCCCGGGACAAAGCTTTCTTT	CASSLARDKAFF
NA	TRBV11-2	TRBJ2-1	NA	TGTGCCAGCAGCTTAGGTCTGACAGACAATGAGCAGTTCTTC	CASSLGLTDNEQFF
NA	TRBV19	TRBJ1-1	NA	TGTGCCAGTAGTATAACCCGGTGGACTGAAGCTTTCTTT	CASSITRWTEAFF
TRBD1	TRBV29-1	TRBJ1-2	NA	TGCAGCGTTCGGACAGGGGATGGCTACACCTTC	CSVRTGDGYTF
NA	TRBV18	TRBJ2-7	NA	TGTGCCAGCTCACCATTTGAGGGCTACGAGCAGTACTTC	CASSPFEGYEQYF
NA	TRBV20-1	TRBJ1-2	NA	TGCAGTGCGTCCCAAAATGGCTACACCTTC	CSASQNGYTF
TRBD1	TRBV5-1	TRBJ2-1	few	TGCGCCAGCAGCCCAGGGGGCTCCTACAATGAGCAGTTCTTC	CASSPGGSYNEQFF
NA	TRBV18	TRBJ1-3	NA	TGTGCCAGCTCACGAAGCCAGGGCAGAGGAAACACCATATATTTT	CASSRSQGRGNTIYF
NA	TRBV28	TRBJ2-7	NA	TGTGCCATCCTAGGGGGTCCCCACGAGCAGTACTTC	CAILGGPHEQYF
NA	TRBV7-7	TRBJ2-7	NA	TGTGCTAGCAGCCCAAGGGAGTCCCCCTACGAGCAGTACTTC	CASSPRESPYEQYF